The 20 T cell receptor beta chains presented below share a single source sample, sequenced in a study of shared clonotypes between healthy human individuals. Clones were read by immunoSEQ multiplex PCR, and TCRdb kept only the in-frame ones, dropping some. The sample includes about 2.3 million clones, approximately 93% of them seen just once. The sample was naive CD4+ T cells from PBMCs. Subset in this sample: CD45RA+ positively selected. Receptors were obtained from a man aged 18 to 29 in good health. Some clones in this sample may be carry-over from other donors' samples.

The rearrangement uses TRBV10-3 and TRBJ2-7, with 10 bases that match TRBD1. The CDR3 extends over 15 amino acids. Trimming cost V 2 bases and J 4 bases; bases outside gene matches: 5. The germline V gene has CDR1 ENHRY and CDR2 SYGVKD. CDR3 DNA sequence: TGTGCCATCAGTGAGGCCCCGGGACAGGGGTACGAGCAGTACTTC. Amino acid sequence: CAISEAPGQGYEQYF.

This sequence joins TRBV29-1 and TRBJ2-7, with D unresolved. Germline V CDR1 and CDR2: SQVTM, ANQGSEA. V dropped 5 bases and J dropped 2 bases, with 16 bases sitting between them. The CDR3 length is 14 residues. CDR3 nucleotides: TGCAGCGTTTCCCCGTCCAGAACGGCCTACGAGCAGTACTTC. It translates to CSVSPSRTAYEQYF.

This clone has only one observation. This sequence joins TRBV27 and TRBJ1-5, with D perhaps matching TRBD1 (5 bases). V was cut by 7 bases and J by 1 base, with 20 bases left in between. The CDR3 is 17 amino acids. Germline CDR1 and CDR2: MNHEY and SMNVEV (reference sequence). The CDR3 DNA follows: TGTGCCAGCAATCCCCGAGCGCAGTGGGGCAGCAATCAGCCCCAGCATTTT. Its translation: CASNPRAQWGSNQPQHF.

The chain links TRBV6-1 to TRBJ2-5; D unresolved. Germline V gives CDR1 MNHNS, CDR2 SASEGT. V was trimmed by 10 bases and J by 4 bases, leaving 10 bases between them. The CDR3 extends over 11 amino acids. The CDR3 loop is CATTLGETQYF. CDR3 bases: TGTGCCACAACGTTGGGAGAGACCCAGTACTTC.

The chain recombines TRBV7-9 with TRBJ1-1; TRBD1 agrees at 8 bases. The V segment lost 5 bases and the J segment 2 bases; nucleotides outside the gene matches: 10. Germline V CDR1 and CDR2: SEHNR, FQNEAQ (reference sequence). This CDR3 has 16 residues. The CDR3 spells CASSLSGQDYNTEAFF. CDR3 DNA: TGTGCCAGCAGCCTATCGGGACAGGACTATAACACTGAAGCTTTCTTT. Variable domain in full (rest from reference TRBV7-9 and TRBJ1-1): DTGVSQNPRHKITKRGQNVTFRCDPISEHNRLYWYRQTLGQGPEFLTYFQNEAQLEKSRLLSDRFSAERPKGSFSTLEIQRTEQGDSAMYLCASSLSGQDYNTEAFFGQGTRLTVV.

The chain links TRBV2 to TRBJ1-1; TRBD1 aligns across 7 bases. This CDR3 comprises 13 residues. V dropped 5 bases and J dropped 2; count of bases not matched to a gene: 2. Germline V gives CDR1 SNHLY, CDR2 FYNNEI. Here the CDR3 reads CASSTGDNTEAFF. The DNA of the CDR3 is TGTGCCAGCAGTACAGGGGATAACACTGAAGCTTTCTTT.

The V gene is TRBV5-5, the J gene TRBJ2-5, with a weak D call TRBD1 (6 bases). V gave up 4 bases and J gave up 5 bases, with 18 bases separating them. The CDR3 is 15 amino acids. In germline, CDR1 is SGHKS, CDR2 YYEKEE (reference sequence). CDR3 region: CASSRGRTGSETQYF. The CDR3 DNA is TGTGCCAGCAGCAGGGGCCGTACAGGGTCGGAGACCCAGTACTTC.

This rearrangement joins TRBV28 to TRBJ1-4; D remains unclear. Trimming cost V 6 bases and J 8 bases, with 10 bases left between them. The germline CDR1 and CDR2 sequences are MDHEN and SYDVKM. The CDR3 has 12 residues. The CDR3 region is CASSLWSEKLFF. As DNA, the CDR3 is TGTGCCAGCAGCCTCTGGAGCGAAAAACTGTTTTTT.

The J gene is TRBJ2-1, the V gene TRBV6-5; 7 bases match TRBD1. Germline V gives CDR1 MNHEY, CDR2 SVGAGI. The CDR3 runs to 14 residues. V lost 5 bases and J lost 7; bases outside the gene matches: 8. CDR3 in DNA: TGTGCCAGCAGTATTACAGGGGCCCGAAATGAGCAGTTCTTC. This translates into CASSITGARNEQFF.

The chain uses TRBV7-3 and TRBJ1-1; 9 nucleotides agree with TRBD1. Germline V lookup: CDR1 SGHTA, CDR2 FQGTGA. The CDR3 totals 14 residues. V lost 3 bases and J lost 5; bases outside the gene matches: 4. This CDR3 reads CASSLTGGETEAFF. The CDR3 nucleotides read TGTGCCAGCAGCTTGACAGGGGGGGAAACTGAAGCTTTCTTT.

The chain uses TRBV6-5 and TRBJ1-3; no definite D call. This CDR3 region has 14 residues. Deletions cut 2 bases from V and 4 bases from J, with 9 bases between. Germline CDR1 MNHEY, CDR2 SVGAGI. The CDR3 DNA follows: TGTGCCAGCAGTTACGGAAACGGGGGAAACACCATATATTTT. Its protein product is CASSYGNGGNTIYF.

The V call is TRBV5-1, the J call TRBJ2-5; 7 bases map to TRBD2. Germline V gene data show CDR1 as SGHRS and CDR2 as YFSETQ. There are 14 residues in the CDR3. The V segment lost 4 bases and the J segment 5 bases; nucleotides outside the gene matches: 8. CDR3 sequence: CASSQWGGRETQYF. CDR3 DNA: TGCGCCAGCAGCCAGTGGGGAGGGCGGGAGACCCAGTACTTC.

V and J are TRBV30 and TRBJ1-5; TRBD1 aligns across 7 bases. Losses at the gene ends were 0 bases for V and 1 base for J; bases not matched to a gene: 6. Germline V lookup: CDR1 GTSNPN, CDR2 SVGIG (reference sequence). This CDR3 is 16 amino acids long. The CDR3 reads CAWSVAGGGSNQPQHF. The CDR3 DNA reads TGTGCCTGGAGTGTAGCAGGGGGAGGAAGCAATCAGCCCCAGCATTTT.

The chain is built from TRBV29-1 and TRBJ2-1; no clear D gene. Trimming removed 4 bases from V and 4 bases from J, with 11 bases in between. Per the germline V gene, CDR1 is SQVTM and CDR2 is ANQGSEA. This CDR3 is 13 amino acids long. The CDR3 coding sequence is TGCAGCGTTGCGGAGACTCGGTACAATGAGCAGTTCTTC. This encodes CSVAETRYNEQFF.

About this clone: The same CDR3 is also encoded by other DNA sequences in this sample. The rearrangement joins TRBV2 to TRBJ1-1; no clear D gene. Trimming cost V 3 bases and J 1 base, with 6 bases left between them. This CDR3 has 13 amino acids. CDR1 and CDR2 (germline): SNHLY, FYNNEI. The CDR3 here is CASSDERNTEAFF. The CDR3 DNA sequence: TGTGCCAGCAGTGATGAGAGGAACACTGAAGCTTTCTTT.

V usage is TRBV10-2 and J usage is TRBJ2-4; D not resolved. The CDR3 contains 14 residues. Looked up from germline, CDR1 is WSHSY and CDR2 is SAAADI. Trimming took 3 bases from V and 0 from J, leaving 6 bases between them. The CDR3 sequence is CASSEGLAKNIQYF. The CDR3 bases are TGCGCCAGCAGTGAAGGCCTAGCCAAAAACATTCAGTACTTC.

The gene calls are TRBV10-3 and TRBJ2-1; D possibly corresponds to TRBD1 (5 bases). The CDR3 runs to 14 residues. V lost 3 bases and J lost 9, with 15 bases in between. Germline-derived CDR1 and CDR2 are ENHRY and SYGVKD. CDR3 nucleotide sequence: TGTGCCATCAGTGAAGGTCAGGGTTTCGGTGAGCAGTTCTTC. Translation: CAISEGQGFGEQFF.

The genes are TRBV28 and TRBJ1-4, with a possible D match to TRBD1 (5 bases). This CDR3 is built from 15 residues. Germline-derived CDR1 and CDR2 are MDHEN and SYDVKM. Trimming took 3 bases from V and 3 from J, leaving 11 bases between them. CDR3 amino acids: CASSFLWGANEKLFF. The CDR3 DNA sequence: TGTGCCAGCAGTTTTTTGTGGGGGGCTAATGAAAAACTGTTTTTT. The whole variable domain, filled in from reference TRBV28 and TRBJ1-4, reads DVKVTQSSRYLVKRTGEKVFLECVQDMDHENMFWYRQDPGLGLRLIYFSYDVKMKEKGDIPEGYSVSREKKERFSLILESASTNQTSMYLCASSFLWGANEKLFFGSGTQLSVL.

The gene calls are TRBV28 and TRBJ1-5; 9 bases line up with TRBD1. CDR1 is MDHEN, CDR2 SYDVKM, per germline. This CDR3 has 14 residues. The V segment lost 6 bases and the J segment 7 bases; nucleotides outside the gene matches: 7. Here the CDR3 reads CASSKQGAGQPQHF. CDR3 DNA sequence: TGTGCCAGCAGCAAACAGGGGGCGGGCCAGCCCCAGCATTTT.

This sequence joins TRBV7-9 and TRBJ1-2; TRBD1 aligns across 7 bases. Per germline, CDR1 SEHNR and CDR2 FQNEAQ (reference sequence). V lost 5 bases to trimming and J lost 8 bases; unmatched junction nucleotides: 5. The CDR3 spans 12 residues. For the CDR3, the DNA is TGTGCCAGCAGCCCTGGGACAGCAGGCTACACCTTC. This sequence encodes CASSPGTAGYTF.